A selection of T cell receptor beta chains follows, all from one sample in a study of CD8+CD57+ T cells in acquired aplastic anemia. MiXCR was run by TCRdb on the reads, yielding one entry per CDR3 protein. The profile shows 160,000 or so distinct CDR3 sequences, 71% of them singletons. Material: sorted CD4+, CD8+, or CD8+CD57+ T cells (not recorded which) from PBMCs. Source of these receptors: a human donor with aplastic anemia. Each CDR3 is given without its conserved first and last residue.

CDR3 protein: SPHRDEQY
V gene: TRBV20-1
CDR3 length: 8
J gene: TRBJ2-7

CDR3 protein: ASSLGHNEQF
V gene: TRBV27
CDR3 length: 10
J gene: TRBJ2-1

CDR3 protein: ASSFQLSGELF
V gene: TRBV7-3
CDR3 length: 11
J gene: TRBJ2-2

CDR3 protein: SARKWNTEAF
V gene: TRBV20-1
CDR3 length: 10
J gene: TRBJ1-1

CDR3 protein: ASSPGNSYEQY
V gene: TRBV10-1
CDR3 length: 11
J gene: TRBJ2-7

CDR3 protein: SVVLASGELF
V gene: TRBV29-1
CDR3 length: 10
J gene: TRBJ2-2

CDR3 protein: ASSARGRSPLH
V gene: TRBV2
CDR3 length: 11
J gene: TRBJ1-6

CDR3 protein: ASSEQGAGDTQY
V gene: TRBV6-4
CDR3 length: 12
J gene: TRBJ2-3

CDR3 protein: ATSDGTGPYEQY
V gene: TRBV24-1
CDR3 length: 12
J gene: TRBJ2-7

CDR3 protein: ATSPDIAYEQY
V gene: TRBV15
CDR3 length: 11
J gene: TRBJ2-7

CDR3 protein: ASSPSGQGNTEAF
V gene: TRBV7-9
CDR3 length: 13
J gene: TRBJ1-1

CDR3 protein: ASSDPGELF
V gene: TRBV2
CDR3 length: 9
J gene: TRBJ2-2

CDR3 protein: ASSPSTPYERY
V gene: TRBV11-1
CDR3 length: 11
J gene: TRBJ2-7

CDR3 protein: AISESNSPGQY
V gene: TRBV12-3/TRBV12-4
CDR3 length: 11
J gene: TRBJ2-7

CDR3 protein: ASSPTQEVHQPQH
V gene: TRBV7-6
CDR3 length: 13
J gene: TRBJ1-5

CDR3 protein: ASSLTGGRGYT
V gene: TRBV5-1
CDR3 length: 11
J gene: TRBJ1-2

CDR3 protein: SASRGDPYDTGELS
V gene: TRBV20-1
CDR3 length: 14
J gene: TRBJ2-2

CDR3 protein: ASSFPNNGQF
V gene: TRBV7-9
CDR3 length: 10
J gene: TRBJ2-1

CDR3 protein: ASSEGLAGELF
V gene: TRBV9
CDR3 length: 11
J gene: TRBJ2-2

CDR3 protein: ASSEEQGAYNEQF
V gene: TRBV6-4
CDR3 length: 13
J gene: TRBJ2-1

CDR3 protein: ATGGIEGDEQY
V gene: TRBV24-1
CDR3 length: 11
J gene: TRBJ2-7

CDR3 protein: ASSWRGGGSTGTQY
V gene: TRBV11-2
CDR3 length: 14
J gene: TRBJ2-3

CDR3 protein: ASSFISGDTEAF
V gene: TRBV7-6
CDR3 length: 12
J gene: TRBJ1-1

CDR3 protein: ASSPGPGDYGYT
V gene: TRBV9
CDR3 length: 12
J gene: TRBJ1-2

CDR3 protein: SARDRDEQY
V gene: TRBV20-1
CDR3 length: 9
J gene: TRBJ2-7

CDR3 protein: ASSPQSSYNEQF
V gene: TRBV7-4
CDR3 length: 12
J gene: TRBJ2-1

CDR3 protein: SAINRLAGEQY
V gene: TRBV20-1
CDR3 length: 11
J gene: TRBJ2-7

CDR3 protein: SARGREETQY
V gene: TRBV20-1
CDR3 length: 10
J gene: TRBJ2-5

CDR3 protein: SAPSNLNEQY
V gene: TRBV20-1
CDR3 length: 10
J gene: TRBJ2-7

CDR3 protein: SAPTGARNTIY
V gene: TRBV20-1
CDR3 length: 11
J gene: TRBJ1-3

CDR3 protein: ASSQGGQLYNSPLH
V gene: TRBV6-5
CDR3 length: 14
J gene: TRBJ1-6

CDR3 protein: ASRSPGLAGGGEQF
V gene: TRBV5-1
CDR3 length: 14
J gene: TRBJ2-1

CDR3 protein: ASSLSPGQDYEQY
V gene: TRBV5-1
CDR3 length: 13
J gene: TRBJ2-7

CDR3 protein: ASSPQGTSLGDTQY
V gene: TRBV7-3
CDR3 length: 14
J gene: TRBJ2-3

CDR3 protein: ASSYSNQGQETQY
V gene: TRBV6-5
CDR3 length: 13
J gene: TRBJ2-5